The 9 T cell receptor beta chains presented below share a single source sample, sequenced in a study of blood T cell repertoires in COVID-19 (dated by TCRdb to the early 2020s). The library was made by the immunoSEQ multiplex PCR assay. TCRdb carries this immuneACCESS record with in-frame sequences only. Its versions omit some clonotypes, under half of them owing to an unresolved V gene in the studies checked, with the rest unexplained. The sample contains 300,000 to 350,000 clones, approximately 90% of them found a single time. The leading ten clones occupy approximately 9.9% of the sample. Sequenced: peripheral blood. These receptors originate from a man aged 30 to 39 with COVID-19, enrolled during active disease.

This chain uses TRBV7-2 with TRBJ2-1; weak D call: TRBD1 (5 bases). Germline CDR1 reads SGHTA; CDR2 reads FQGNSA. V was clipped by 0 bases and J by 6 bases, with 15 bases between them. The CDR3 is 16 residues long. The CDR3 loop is CASSLAGSRVPNEQFF. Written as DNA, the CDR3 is TGTGCCAGCAGCTTAGCGGGATCCAGGGTCCCCAATGAGCAGTTCTTC.

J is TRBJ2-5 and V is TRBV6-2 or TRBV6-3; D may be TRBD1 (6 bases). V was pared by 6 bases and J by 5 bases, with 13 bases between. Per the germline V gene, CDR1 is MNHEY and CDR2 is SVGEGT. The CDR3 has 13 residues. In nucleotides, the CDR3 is TGTGCCAGCAGCAGGGGATTGGTTGAGACCCAGTACTTC. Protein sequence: CASSRGLVETQYF.

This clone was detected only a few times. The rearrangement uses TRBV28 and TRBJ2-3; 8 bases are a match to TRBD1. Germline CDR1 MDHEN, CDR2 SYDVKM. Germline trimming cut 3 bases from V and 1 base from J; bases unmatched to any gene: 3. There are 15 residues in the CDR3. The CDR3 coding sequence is TGTGCCAGCAGTTTGCCGGGACAGGGCACAGATACGCAGTATTTT. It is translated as CASSLPGQGTDTQYF.

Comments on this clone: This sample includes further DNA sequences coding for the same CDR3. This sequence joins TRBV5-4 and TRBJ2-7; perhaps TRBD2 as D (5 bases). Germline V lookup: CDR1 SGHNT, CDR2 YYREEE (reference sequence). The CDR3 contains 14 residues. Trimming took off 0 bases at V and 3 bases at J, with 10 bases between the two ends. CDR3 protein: CASSLDRGYYEQYF. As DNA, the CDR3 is TGTGCCAGCAGCTTGGATCGGGGATACTACGAGCAGTACTTC.

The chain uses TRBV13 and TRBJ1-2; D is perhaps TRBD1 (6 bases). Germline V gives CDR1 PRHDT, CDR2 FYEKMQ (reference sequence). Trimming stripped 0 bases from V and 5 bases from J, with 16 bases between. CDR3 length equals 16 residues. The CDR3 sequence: CASSLGATGTNYGYTF. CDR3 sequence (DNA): TGTGCCAGCAGCTTAGGTGCAACCGGGACAAATTATGGCTACACCTTC.

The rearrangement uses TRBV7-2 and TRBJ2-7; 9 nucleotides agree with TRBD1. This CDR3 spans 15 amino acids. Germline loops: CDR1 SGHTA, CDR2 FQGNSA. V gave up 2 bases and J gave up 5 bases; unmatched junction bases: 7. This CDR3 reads CASSLPGTGRNEQYF. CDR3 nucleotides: TGTGCCAGCAGCTTACCGGGGACAGGGCGCAACGAGCAGTACTTC. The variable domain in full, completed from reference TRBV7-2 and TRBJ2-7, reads GAGVSQSPSNKVTEKGKDVELRCDPISGHTALYWYRQSLGQGLEFLIYFQGNSAPDKSGLPSDRFSAERTGGSVSTLTIQRTQQEDSAVYLCASSLPGTGRNEQYFGPGTRLTVT.

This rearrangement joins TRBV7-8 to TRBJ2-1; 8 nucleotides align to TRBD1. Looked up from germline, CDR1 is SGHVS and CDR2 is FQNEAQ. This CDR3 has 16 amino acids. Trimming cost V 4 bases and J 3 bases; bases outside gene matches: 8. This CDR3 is CASSSIGGTGYNEQFF. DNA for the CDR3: TGTGCCAGCAGCTCCATCGGCGGGACAGGCTACAATGAGCAGTTCTTC.

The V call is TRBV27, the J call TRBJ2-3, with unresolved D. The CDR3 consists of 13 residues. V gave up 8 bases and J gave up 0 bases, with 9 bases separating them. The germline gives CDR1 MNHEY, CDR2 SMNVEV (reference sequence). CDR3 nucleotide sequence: TGTGCCAGCCTGGCACCAAGCACAGATACGCAGTATTTT. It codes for CASLAPSTDTQYF.

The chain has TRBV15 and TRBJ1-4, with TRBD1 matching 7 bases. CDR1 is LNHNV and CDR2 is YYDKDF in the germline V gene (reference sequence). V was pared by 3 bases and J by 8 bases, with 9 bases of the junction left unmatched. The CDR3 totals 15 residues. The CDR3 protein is CATSSDTGAGEKLFF. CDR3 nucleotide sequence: TGTGCCACCAGCAGCGACACAGGGGCCGGCGAAAAACTGTTTTTT. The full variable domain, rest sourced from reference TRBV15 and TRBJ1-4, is DAMVIQNPRYQVTQFGKPVTLSCSQTLNHNVMYWYQQKSSQAPKLLFHYYDKDFNNEADTPDNFQSRRPNTSFCFLDIRSPGLGDTAMYLCATSSDTGAGEKLFFGSGTQLSVL.